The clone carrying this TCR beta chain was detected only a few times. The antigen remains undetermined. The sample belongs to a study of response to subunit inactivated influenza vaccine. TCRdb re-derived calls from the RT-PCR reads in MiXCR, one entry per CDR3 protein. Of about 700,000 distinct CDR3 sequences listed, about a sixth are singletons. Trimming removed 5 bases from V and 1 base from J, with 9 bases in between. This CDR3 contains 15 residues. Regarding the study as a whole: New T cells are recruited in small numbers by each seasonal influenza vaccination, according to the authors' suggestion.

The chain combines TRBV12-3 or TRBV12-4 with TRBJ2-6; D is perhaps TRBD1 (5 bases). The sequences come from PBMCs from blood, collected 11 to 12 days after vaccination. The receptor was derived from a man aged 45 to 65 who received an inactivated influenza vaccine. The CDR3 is CASSPGFSGANVLTF. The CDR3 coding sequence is TGTGCCAGCAGTCCAGGGTTTTCTGGGGCCAACGTCCTGACTTTC.